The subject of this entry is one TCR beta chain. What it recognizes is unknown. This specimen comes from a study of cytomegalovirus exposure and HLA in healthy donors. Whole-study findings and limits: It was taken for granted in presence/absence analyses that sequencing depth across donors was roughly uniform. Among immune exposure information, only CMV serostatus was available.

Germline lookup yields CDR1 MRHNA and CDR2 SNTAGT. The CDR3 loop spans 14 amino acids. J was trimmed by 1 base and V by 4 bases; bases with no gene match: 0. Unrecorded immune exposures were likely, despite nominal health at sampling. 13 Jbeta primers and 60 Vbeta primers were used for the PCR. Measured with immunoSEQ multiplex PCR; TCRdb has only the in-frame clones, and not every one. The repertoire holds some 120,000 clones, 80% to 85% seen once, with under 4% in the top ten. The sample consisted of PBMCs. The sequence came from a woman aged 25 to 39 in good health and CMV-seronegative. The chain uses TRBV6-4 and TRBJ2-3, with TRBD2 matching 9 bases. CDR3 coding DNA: TGTGCCAGCAGTGTAGCGGGAGGCACAGATACGCAGTATTTT. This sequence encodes CASSVAGGTDTQYF.